Listed here are 28 T cell receptor beta chains from one sample, sequenced in a study of blood T cell repertoires in COVID-19. Produced via immunoSEQ multiplex PCR; TCRdb's table is partial and in-frame only. The sample has about 200,000 clones, more than 70% seen once. Sequenced material: PBMCs or T cells enriched from blood (not recorded which). Receptors originate from a woman aged 18-35 years who had recovered from COVID-19.

The chain uses TRBV6-1 and TRBJ1-2; TRBD1 might be the D (6 bases). This CDR3 has 15 residues. Trimming stripped 2 bases from V and 4 bases from J, with 14 bases between. The germline gives CDR1 MNHNS, CDR2 SASEGT. CDR3 nucleotides: TGTGCCAGCAGTGAAAGGGGGGGCGCGGGCTATGGCTACACCTTC. Protein product: CASSERGGAGYGYTF.

This clone occurred once. This sequence joins TRBV6-5 and TRBJ1-6; a weak D match, TRBD1 (6 bases). Trimming pared 7 bases from V and 5 bases from J, leaving 12 bases between. The CDR3 is 14 amino acids. Germline CDR1 is MNHEY and CDR2 is SVGAGI. The CDR3 nucleotides read TGTGCCAGCACACCCGGACAGCATAATTCACCCCTCCACTTT. Protein product: CASTPGQHNSPLHF.

The chain links TRBV7-2 to TRBJ1-4; TRBD1 aligns across 7 bases. V was clipped by 7 bases and J by 5 bases; unmatched bases: 10. Germline V gene data show CDR1 as SGHTA and CDR2 as FQGNSA. There are 15 residues in the CDR3. The chain's CDR3 is CASTSEQGLNEKLFF. The CDR3 DNA is TGTGCCAGCACCTCCGAACAGGGGTTAAATGAAAAACTGTTTTTT.

The rearrangement links TRBV7-6 to TRBJ2-6; D ambiguous. Germline V CDR1 and CDR2: SGHVS, FNYEAQ. The CDR3 extends over 16 amino acids. With 1 base removed from V and 0 bases from J, the gap between germline ends came to 7 bases. The CDR3 DNA is TGTGCCAGCAGCTTAGAATCAGTCTCTGGGGCCAACGTCCTGACTTTC. Protein product: CASSLESVSGANVLTF.

This chain uses TRBV11-2 with TRBJ2-7, with TRBD1 matching over 7 bases. The trim removed 5 bases at V and 6 bases at J, leaving 7 bases unmatched. The CDR3 loop spans 13 amino acids. Germline V lookup: CDR1 SGHAT, CDR2 FQNNGV. The CDR3 DNA reads as TGTGCCAGCAGCCGGGACAGATCGGGCGAGCAGTACTTC. This encodes CASSRDRSGEQYF.

The CDR3 bases are TGTGCCAGCAGTTACGGGGGCGACCCCTCTAATGAAAAACTGTTTTTT. This sequence encodes CASSYGGDPSNEKLFF. The rearrangement joins TRBV6-5 to TRBJ1-4; TRBD1 might be the D (6 bases). Germline V gives CDR1 MNHEY, CDR2 SVGAGI. Between the trimmed V and J ends, which lost 2 bases and 3 bases, there was a span of 13 bases. CDR3 length: 16 residues.

The J gene is TRBJ1-6, the V gene TRBV27; D remains unclear. Trimming removed 7 bases from V and 6 bases from J, with 16 bases in between. This CDR3 has 15 amino acids. Germline V CDR1 and CDR2: MNHEY, SMNVEV (reference sequence). As DNA, the CDR3 is TGTGCCAGCAAGGTTCCACAGATGCCTAATTCACCCCTCCACTTT. Protein product: CASKVPQMPNSPLHF.

For the CDR3, the DNA is TGCGCCAGACTCGTTCGGACAGGGCTAAATCAGCCCCAGCATTTT. It translates to CARLVRTGLNQPQHF. The chain couples TRBV10-1 to TRBJ1-5, with 8 bases fitting TRBD1. The V gene's germline CDR1 is WNHNN and CDR2 SYGVQD (reference sequence). The junction had 11 bases not matched to a gene; V was cut back by 9 bases and J by 4 bases. CDR3 size: 15 residues.

The chain carries TRBV19 and TRBJ1-3, with D perhaps matching TRBD1 (5 bases). The CDR3 is 14 amino acids. Germline values: CDR1 LNHDA, CDR2 SQIVND (reference sequence). V was shortened by 8 bases and J by 0 bases, with 11 bases between the two germline ends. The CDR3: CASRRQTSGNTIYF. The CDR3, as DNA: TGTGCCAGTCGCCGACAGACCTCTGGAAACACCATATATTTT.

The chain links TRBV7-9 to TRBJ1-3, with D possibly being TRBD1 (5 bases). The CDR3 consists of 17 residues. Germline CDR1 SEHNR, CDR2 FQNEAQ (reference sequence). Trimming left V 5 bases short and J 2 bases short, with 19 bases between. In nucleotides, the CDR3 is TGTGCCAGCAGCAGACCGCGGGGGGAGATAGCTGGAAACACCATATATTTT. Its protein product is CASSRPRGEIAGNTIYF.

The CDR3 region has the DNA TGTGCCAGCAGCGTATCGGGTCCGAGCTCCTACAATGAGCAGTTCTTC. Translating gives CASSVSGPSSYNEQFF. The chain joins TRBV9 to TRBJ2-1; D is uncertain. The CDR3 length is 16 residues. Germline V gene lookup returns CDR1 SGDLS and CDR2 YYNGEE. V was shortened by 1 base and J by 0 bases, with 11 bases between the two germline ends.

The rearrangement uses TRBV6-5 and TRBJ2-7, with 10 nucleotides matching TRBD1. Germline values: CDR1 MNHEY, CDR2 SVGAGI. The CDR3 has 14 residues. V lost 6 bases and J lost 4; bases outside the gene matches: 6. This CDR3 is CASSEGQGMYEQYF. The CDR3 nucleotides read TGTGCCAGCAGCGAGGGACAGGGGATGTACGAGCAGTACTTC.

Only one count was recorded for this clone. The chain uses TRBV2 and TRBJ1-5, with 7 bases fitting TRBD1. CDR1 is SNHLY, CDR2 FYNNEI, per germline. CDR3 length: 15 amino acids. With 4 bases clipped from V and 4 bases from J, the junction kept 7 bases outside the gene matches. The CDR3 DNA reads as TGTGCCAGCAGTGGACCGGGACAGCGGAATCAGCCCCAGCATTTT. It is translated as CASSGPGQRNQPQHF. The whole variable domain, remainder taken from reference TRBV2 and TRBJ1-5, is EPEVTQTPSHQVTQMGQEVILRCVPISNHLYFYWYRQILGQKVEFLVSFYNNEISEKSEIFDDQFSVERPDGSNFTLKIRSTKLEDSAMYFCASSGPGQRNQPQHFGDGTRLSIL.

There are many counts of this clone. This chain uses TRBV4-1 with TRBJ2-5; TRBD1 agrees at 8 bases. Germline V gene lookup returns CDR1 MGHRA and CDR2 YSYEKL. The J segment lost 0 bases and the V segment lost 4 bases, leaving 4 bases of the junction unmatched. CDR3 size: 15 residues. Here the CDR3 DNA reads TGCGCCAGCAGCCCTGCGACAGGGGACCAAGAGACCCAGTACTTC. The encoded protein is CASSPATGDQETQYF.

This chain links TRBV7-6 with TRBJ1-1; maybe TRBD1 (6 bases). Trimming removed 5 bases from V and 5 bases from J, with 18 bases in between. In germline, CDR1 is SGHVS, CDR2 FNYEAQ. The CDR3 extends over 15 amino acids. CDR3 in amino acids: CASSPRTGTRTEAFF. CDR3 DNA: TGTGCCAGCAGCCCCCGAACAGGGACGAGGACTGAAGCTTTCTTT.

V usage is TRBV5-1 and J usage is TRBJ2-2; a weak D match, TRBD2 (6 bases). V shed 2 bases and J shed 3 bases, with 8 bases lying between them. The germline V gene encodes CDR1 SGHRS and CDR2 YFSETQ. The CDR3 has 14 amino acids. In DNA form, the CDR3 reads TGCGCCAGCAGCTTCGGGGACTACACCGGGGAGCTGTTTTTT. This encodes CASSFGDYTGELFF.

The chain links TRBV5-1 to TRBJ1-3, with unresolved D. The CDR3 has 14 amino acids. The V end lost 1 base, the J end lost 0 bases, and 5 bases lay between the germline ends. The V gene's germline CDR1 is SGHRS and CDR2 YFSETQ. The CDR3 DNA reads as TGCGCCAGCAGCTTGTCCCTCTCTGGAAACACCATATATTTT. Translated, it gives CASSLSLSGNTIYF.

V and J are TRBV9 and TRBJ1-1; D gene ambiguous. This CDR3 comprises 16 residues. Germline lookup yields CDR1 SGDLS and CDR2 YYNGEE. V lost 1 base, J lost 1 base, and 14 bases lay in between. CDR3 sequence: CASSVLPGGPNTEAFF. The CDR3 coding sequence is TGTGCCAGCAGCGTACTTCCGGGAGGCCCGAACACTGAAGCTTTCTTT.

This sequence joins TRBV11-2 and TRBJ1-2; TRBD1 matches at 8 bases. Germline V gene sequence: CDR1 SGHAT, CDR2 FQNNGV. The V segment lost 2 bases and the J segment 4 bases; nucleotides outside the gene matches: 6. The CDR3 spans 15 residues. CDR3 loop: CASSLMGQDLYGYTF. The CDR3 coding sequence is TGTGCCAGCAGCTTAATGGGACAGGACCTCTATGGCTACACCTTC.

The V call is TRBV29-1, the J call TRBJ2-1, with 8 bases identical to TRBD1. Trimming cost V 7 bases and J 4 bases; bases outside gene matches: 12. CDR3 length: 15 amino acids. Germline-derived CDR1 and CDR2 are SQVTM and ANQGSEA. The CDR3 loop reads CSARTGSGIYNEQFF. DNA of the CDR3: TGCAGCGCTAGGACAGGGTCAGGAATTTACAATGAGCAGTTCTTC.

The V call is TRBV6-1, the J call TRBJ1-6, with D possibly matching TRBD1 (5 bases). Per the germline V gene, CDR1 is MNHNS and CDR2 is SASEGT. The CDR3 extends over 16 amino acids. With 4 bases removed from V and 3 bases from J, the gap between germline ends came to 13 bases. The CDR3 bases are TGTGCCAGCAGTGGCAGGGCGGTTCTCTATAATTCACCCCTCCACTTT. This sequence encodes CASSGRAVLYNSPLHF.

V usage is TRBV30 and J usage is TRBJ1-1; 8 bases map to TRBD1. This CDR3 comprises 17 residues. The V and J ends lost 0 bases and 5 bases, in that order; junction bases with no gene match: 14. Germline values: CDR1 GTSNPN, CDR2 SVGIG (reference sequence). The CDR3 DNA sequence: TGTGCCTGGAGTGTACTGCGCGGGCAGGGGGCGAGAACTGAAGCTTTCTTT. This gives the protein CAWSVLRGQGARTEAFF.

This clone was recorded a few times. The chain employs TRBV4-2 and TRBJ2-2; D possibly corresponds to TRBD1 (5 bases). Germline lookup yields CDR1 LGHNA and CDR2 YNFKEQ. V gave up 4 bases and J gave up 9 bases, with 12 bases separating them. The CDR3 is 13 residues long. Here the CDR3 DNA reads TGTGCCAGCAGCCCAGGCCAGGGTTGGGAGCTGTTTTTT. Protein sequence: CASSPGQGWELFF.

The chain carries TRBV7-8 and TRBJ1-1, with TRBD1 identical over 8 bases. Germline V gives CDR1 SGHVS, CDR2 FQNEAQ. Losses at the gene ends were 2 bases for V and 5 bases for J; bases not matched to a gene: 10. The CDR3 sequence is 16 residues long. The CDR3 nucleotides are TGTGCCAGCAGCTTAATCCAGGGGGCCTTTGGGACTGAAGCTTTCTTT. As protein: CASSLIQGAFGTEAFF. Together with reference TRBV7-8 and TRBJ1-1, the CDR3 gives the full variable domain: GAGVSQSPRYKVAKRGQDVALRCDPISGHVSLFWYQQALGQGPEFLTYFQNEAQLDKSGLPSDRFFAERPEGSVSTLKIQRTQQEDSAVYLCASSLIQGAFGTEAFFGQGTRLTVV.

The chain combines TRBV5-4 with TRBJ1-2; tentatively, D is TRBD1 (6 bases). This CDR3 is built from 15 residues. Trimming shortened V by 4 bases and J by 0 bases, and 13 bases separated the two germline ends. Germline V gene data show CDR1 as SGHNT and CDR2 as YYREEE (reference sequence). The CDR3 loop is CASSPYRVSNYGYTF. In DNA, the CDR3 is TGTGCCAGCAGCCCTTACAGGGTTTCTAACTATGGCTACACCTTC.

The CDR3, as DNA: TGTGCCACTGGACAGGGCCCATCCTACGAGCAGTACTTC. As protein: CATGQGPSYEQYF. The chain is built from TRBV10-3 and TRBJ2-7, with 8 bases lining up with TRBD1. V trimming: 10 bases; J trimming: 1 base; junction bases outside the gene matches: 6. Germline CDR1 and CDR2: ENHRY and SYGVKD. The CDR3 runs 13 residues.

The chain joins TRBV30 to TRBJ2-5, with 8 bases identical to TRBD2. The V and J ends lost 3 bases and 4 bases, in that order; junction bases with no gene match: 7. The CDR3 runs to 14 residues. The germline gives CDR1 GTSNPN, CDR2 SVGIG (reference sequence). In DNA form, the CDR3 reads TGTGCCTGGAGCAGCGGGGGAACTGCAGAGACCCAGTACTTC. It encodes CAWSSGGTAETQYF.

The genes are TRBV24-1 and TRBJ1-2; no reliable D call. CDR3 size: 14 residues. The ends were cut back, 3 bases at V and 3 bases at J, with 10 bases in the middle. Germline V gene data show CDR1 as KGHDR and CDR2 as SFDVKD. CDR3 nucleotide sequence: TGTGCCACCAGTGATGGTAGTACGTACTATGGCTACACCTTC. It is translated as CATSDGSTYYGYTF.